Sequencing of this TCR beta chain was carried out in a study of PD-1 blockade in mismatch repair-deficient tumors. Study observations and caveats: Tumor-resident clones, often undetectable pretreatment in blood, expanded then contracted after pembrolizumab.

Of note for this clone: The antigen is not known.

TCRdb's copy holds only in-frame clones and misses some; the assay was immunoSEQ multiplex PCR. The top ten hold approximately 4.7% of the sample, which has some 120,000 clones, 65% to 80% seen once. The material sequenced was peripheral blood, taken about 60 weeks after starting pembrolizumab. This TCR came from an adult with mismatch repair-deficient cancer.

The CDR3 loop reads CAWSFKNYEQYF. CDR3 in DNA: TGTGCCTGGAGTTTCAAGAACTACGAGCAGTACTTC. This chain uses TRBV30 with TRBJ2-7; D unclear. V was trimmed by 2 bases and J by 3 bases, leaving 8 bases between them. Germline CDR1 GTSNPN, CDR2 SVGIG (reference sequence). This CDR3 has 12 amino acids.